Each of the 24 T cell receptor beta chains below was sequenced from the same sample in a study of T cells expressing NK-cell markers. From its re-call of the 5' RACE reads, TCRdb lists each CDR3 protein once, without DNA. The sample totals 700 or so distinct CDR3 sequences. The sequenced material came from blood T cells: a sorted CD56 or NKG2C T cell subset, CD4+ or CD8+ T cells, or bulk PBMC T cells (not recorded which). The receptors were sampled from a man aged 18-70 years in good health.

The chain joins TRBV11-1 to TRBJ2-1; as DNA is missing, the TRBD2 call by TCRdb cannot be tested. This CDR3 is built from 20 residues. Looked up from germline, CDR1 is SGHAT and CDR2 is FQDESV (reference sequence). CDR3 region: CASSLVSKLAGGEGNNEQFF.

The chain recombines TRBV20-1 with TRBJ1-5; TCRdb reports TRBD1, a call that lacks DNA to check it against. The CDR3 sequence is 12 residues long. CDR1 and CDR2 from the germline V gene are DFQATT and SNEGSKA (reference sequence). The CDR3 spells CSAYQGSQPQHF.

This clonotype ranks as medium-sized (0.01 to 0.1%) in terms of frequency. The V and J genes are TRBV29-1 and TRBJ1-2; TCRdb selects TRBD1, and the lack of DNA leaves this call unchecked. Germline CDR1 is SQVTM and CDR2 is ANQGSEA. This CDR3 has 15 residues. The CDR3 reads CSVDQGGTGFYGYTF. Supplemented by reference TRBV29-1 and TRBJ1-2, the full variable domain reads SAVISQKPSRDICQRGTSLTIQCQVDSQVTMMFWYRQQPGQSLTLIATANQGSEATYESGFVIDKFPISRPNLTFSTLTVSNMSPEDSSIYLCSVDQGGTGFYGYTFGSGTRLTVV.

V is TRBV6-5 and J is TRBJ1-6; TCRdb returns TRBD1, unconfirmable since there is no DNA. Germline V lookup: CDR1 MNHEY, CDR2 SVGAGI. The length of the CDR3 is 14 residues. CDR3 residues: CASSYRGMDSPLHF.

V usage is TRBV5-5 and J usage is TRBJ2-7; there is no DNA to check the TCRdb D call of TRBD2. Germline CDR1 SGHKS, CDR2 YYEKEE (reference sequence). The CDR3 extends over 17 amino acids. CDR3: CASSLAPTSGGMYEQYF.

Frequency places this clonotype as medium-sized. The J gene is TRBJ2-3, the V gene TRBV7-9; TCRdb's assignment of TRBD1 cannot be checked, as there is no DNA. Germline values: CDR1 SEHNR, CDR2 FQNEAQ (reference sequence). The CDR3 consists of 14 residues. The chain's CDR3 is CASIPGQGGDTQYF.

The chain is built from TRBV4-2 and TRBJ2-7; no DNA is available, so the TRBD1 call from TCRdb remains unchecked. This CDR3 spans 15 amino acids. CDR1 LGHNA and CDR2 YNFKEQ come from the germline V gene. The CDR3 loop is CASSLLGRGPYEQYF.

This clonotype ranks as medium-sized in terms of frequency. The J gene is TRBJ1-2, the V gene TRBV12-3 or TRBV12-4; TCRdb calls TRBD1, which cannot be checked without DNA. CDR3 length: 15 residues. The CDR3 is CASSSPMQGGSGYTF.

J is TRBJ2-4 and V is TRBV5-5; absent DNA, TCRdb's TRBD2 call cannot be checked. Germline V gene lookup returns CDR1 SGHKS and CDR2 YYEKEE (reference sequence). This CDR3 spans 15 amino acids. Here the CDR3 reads CASSYSGTPFRIQYF.

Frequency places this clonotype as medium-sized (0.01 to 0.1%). CDR3 sequence reads: CASSLFITGGNTEAFF. The rearrangement joins TRBV5-1 to TRBJ1-1; TCRdb lists TRBD1, though no DNA is available to test this call. The CDR3 is 16 amino acids. The V gene's germline CDR1 is SGHRS and CDR2 YFSETQ.

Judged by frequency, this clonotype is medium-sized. CDR3 sequence: CSASIGRWADQPQHF. The chain joins TRBV20-1 to TRBJ1-5. Germline CDR1 reads DFQATT; CDR2 reads SNEGSKA (reference sequence). The CDR3 is 15 residues long.

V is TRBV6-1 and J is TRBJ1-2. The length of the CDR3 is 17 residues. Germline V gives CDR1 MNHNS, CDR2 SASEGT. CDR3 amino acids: CASSEAEGQYANYGYTF.

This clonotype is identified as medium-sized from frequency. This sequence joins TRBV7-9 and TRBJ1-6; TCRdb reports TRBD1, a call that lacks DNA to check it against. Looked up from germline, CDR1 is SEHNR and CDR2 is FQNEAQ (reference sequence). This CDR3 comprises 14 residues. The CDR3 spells CASSWNRAPSPLHF. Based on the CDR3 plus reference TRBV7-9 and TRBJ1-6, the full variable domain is DTGVSQNPRHKITKRGQNVTFRCDPISEHNRLYWYRQTLGQGPEFLTYFQNEAQLEKSRLLSDRFSAERPKGSFSTLEIQRTEQGDSAMYLCASSWNRAPSPLHFGNGTRLTVT.

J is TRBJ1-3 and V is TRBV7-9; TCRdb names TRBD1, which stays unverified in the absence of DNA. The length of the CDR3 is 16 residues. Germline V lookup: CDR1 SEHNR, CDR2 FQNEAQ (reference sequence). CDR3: CASSLGQPSSGNTIYF. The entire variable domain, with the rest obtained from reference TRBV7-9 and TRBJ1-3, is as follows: DTGVSQNPRHKITKRGQNVTFRCDPISEHNRLYWYRQTLGQGPEFLTYFQNEAQLEKSRLLSDRFSAERPKGSFSTLEIQRTEQGDSAMYLCASSLGQPSSGNTIYFGEGSWLTVV.

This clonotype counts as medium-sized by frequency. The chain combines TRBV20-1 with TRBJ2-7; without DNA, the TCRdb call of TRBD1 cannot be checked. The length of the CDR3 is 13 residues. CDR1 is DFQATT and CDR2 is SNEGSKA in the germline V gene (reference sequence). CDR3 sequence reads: CSARDRGGYEQYF.

CDR3 sequence: CASRTPFKHRRAPRQETQYF. The V and J genes are TRBV11-1 and TRBJ2-5; TCRdb reports TRBD2, a call that lacks DNA to check it against. This CDR3 contains 20 residues. Per the germline V gene, CDR1 is SGHAT and CDR2 is FQDESV (reference sequence).

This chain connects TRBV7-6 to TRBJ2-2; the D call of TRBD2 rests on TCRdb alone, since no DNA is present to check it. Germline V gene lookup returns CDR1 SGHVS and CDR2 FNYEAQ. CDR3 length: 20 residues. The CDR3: CASSLAFSSGGAAQAGELFF. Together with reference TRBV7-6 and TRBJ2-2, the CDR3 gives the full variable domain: GAGVSQSPRYKVTKRGQDVALRCDPISGHVSLYWYRQALGQGPEFLTYFNYEAQQDKSGLPNDRFSAERPEGSISTLTIQRTEQRDSAMYRCASSLAFSSGGAAQAGELFFGEGSRLTVL.

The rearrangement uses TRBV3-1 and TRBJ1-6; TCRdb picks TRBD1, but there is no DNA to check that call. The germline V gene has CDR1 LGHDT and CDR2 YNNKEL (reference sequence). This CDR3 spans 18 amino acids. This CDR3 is CASSQQVRVPKLNSPLHF.

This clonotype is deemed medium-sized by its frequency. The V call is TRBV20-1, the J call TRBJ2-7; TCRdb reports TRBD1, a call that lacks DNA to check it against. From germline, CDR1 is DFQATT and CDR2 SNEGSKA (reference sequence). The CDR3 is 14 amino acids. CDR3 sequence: CSAPRRGGLYEQYF.

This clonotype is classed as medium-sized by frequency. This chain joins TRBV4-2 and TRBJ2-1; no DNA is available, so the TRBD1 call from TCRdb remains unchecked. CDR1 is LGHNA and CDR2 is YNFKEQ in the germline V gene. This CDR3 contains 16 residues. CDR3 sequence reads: CASSPMDRRAYNEQFF.

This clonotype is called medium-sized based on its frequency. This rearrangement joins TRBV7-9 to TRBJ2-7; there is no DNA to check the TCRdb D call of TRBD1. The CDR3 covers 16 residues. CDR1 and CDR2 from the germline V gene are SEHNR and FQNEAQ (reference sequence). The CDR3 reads CASSLAPGTGIYEQYF.

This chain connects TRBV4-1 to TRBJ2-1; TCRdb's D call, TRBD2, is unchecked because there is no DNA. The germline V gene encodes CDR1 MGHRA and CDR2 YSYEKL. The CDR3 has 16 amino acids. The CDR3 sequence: CASSPTAGTSSNEQFF.

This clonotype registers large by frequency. CDR3 residues: CASSLGSGFSSYEQYF. The V gene is TRBV13, the J gene TRBJ2-7; TCRdb reports TRBD1, a call that lacks DNA to check it against. In germline, CDR1 is PRHDT, CDR2 FYEKMQ (reference sequence). This CDR3 spans 16 amino acids.

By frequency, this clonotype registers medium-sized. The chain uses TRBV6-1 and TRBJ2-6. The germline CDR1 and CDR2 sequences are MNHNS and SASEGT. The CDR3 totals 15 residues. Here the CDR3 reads CASSEFDSGANVLTF.